This T cell receptor beta chain was identified in a study of Tregs in tolerant kidney transplant recipients. About this clone: The antigen is undetermined.

The assay was immunoSEQ multiplex PCR, and TCRdb's table has in-frame clones only and misses some. The table shows 80,000 or so clones, with around 90% occurring only once. Whole-study findings and limits: Biological reproducibility was not directly addressed, but technical replication error appeared minimal. Few patients were studied, so findings need validation in larger groups.

The length of the CDR3 is 16 residues. The junction had 11 bases not matched to a gene; V was cut back by 6 bases and J by 2 bases. Germline V gives CDR1 SEHNR, CDR2 FQNEAQ (reference sequence). Mixed chimerism was transient after nonmyeloablative marrow transplants from related graft donors. CD4+CD25+CD127- Tregs, CD4+CD25- non-Tregs, CD4 and CD8 cells were sorted. The clonotype comes from a human patient who received a combined kidney and bone marrow transplant. Some T cells may trace back to the graft donor. This specimen was CD4+ T cells from blood (PBMCs), taken 24 months after the transplant. V gene TRBV7-9 combines with J gene TRBJ2-3; 7 nucleotides align to TRBD1. This chain's CDR3 is CASRPIQGRNTDTQYF. Written as DNA, the CDR3 is TGTGCCAGCAGGCCTATACAGGGGCGGAACACAGATACGCAGTATTTT. Using reference TRBV7-9 and TRBJ2-3 for the parts outside the CDR3, the full variable domain is DTGVSQNPRHKITKRGQNVTFRCDPISEHNRLYWYRQTLGQGPEFLTYFQNEAQLEKSRLLSDRFSAERPKGSFSTLEIQRTEQGDSAMYLCASRPIQGRNTDTQYFGPGTRLTVL.